The TCR beta chain under discussion was sequenced for a study of T cells in Graves' hyperthyroidism and ophthalmopathy. The V and J ends lost 6 bases and 1 base respectively, with 12 bases between them. Germline lookup yields CDR1 DFQATT and CDR2 SNEGSKA (reference sequence). CDR3 length: 13 residues. This clonotype came up many times. Antigen: not known. RNA transcripts gave rise to amplified TCR beta CDR3 regions. In the first-round RT-PCR of the TCR CDR3, the HTBI primer set was used. MiXCR, applied by TCRdb to the multiplex PCR reads, yields one record per CDR3 protein. The profile shows 310,000 or so distinct CDR3 sequences, about 15% of them singletons. Under 3 months was the duration of disease in ophthalmopathy patients, who also had a Clinical Activity Score of at least 3 and a NOSPECS grade of at least 4. Researchers barred patients who had uncontrolled infection, other autoimmune disease, pregnancy or lactation. Using 9.5 to 10 ml of fresh peripheral blood, PBMCs were prepared.

General study results and limits: Clonotypes that were expanded in thyroid above 0.001 mostly appeared in blood too.

The V call is TRBV20-1, the J call TRBJ1-1, with a tentative D call TRBD1 (6 bases). This TCR was sampled from a woman between 55 and 75 years old with Graves' ophthalmopathy. The sequenced sample was blood. CDR3: CSAPRQENTEAFF. The CDR3 DNA follows: TGCAGTGCCCCGCGACAGGAGAACACTGAAGCTTTCTTT.